The rows below give T cell receptor beta chains drawn from one sample of a study of blood T cell repertoires in COVID-19. Profiled with immunoSEQ multiplex PCR; TCRdb holds only in-frame clones, not every one. This sample has about 82,000 clones, with over 80% found just once. Source material: peripheral blood. The receptors here all came from an elderly man with active or convalescent COVID-19. The CDR3 runs from the conserved cysteine through the conserved F or W. The D gene is left open where the match is weak. Size is omitted from some rows. Given values are once, few, many or a class for expanded clones.

clone_size j_call d_call v_call cdr3_nt cdr3_aa
. TRBJ2-3 . TRBV5-1 TGCGCCAGCAGCTTGGTTGCGGGCGTCGATACGCAGTATTTT CASSLVAGVDTQYF
. TRBJ2-1 . TRBV28 TGTGCCAGCAGATCCACAGGGCAACCATTCCATGAGCAGTTCTTC CASRSTGQPFHEQFF
. TRBJ1-4 TRBD1 TRBV4-1 TGCGCCAGCAGCCAGCAGCCAGGGGGGTATAATGAAAAACTGTTTTTT CASSQQPGGYNEKLFF
. TRBJ1-4 . TRBV6-6 TGTGCCAGCAGTAGCAAGGGGCCGGAGGAAAAACTGTTTTTT CASSSKGPEEKLFF
. TRBJ2-3 TRBD2 TRBV11-3 TGTGCCATTACTAGCGGGAGCACAGATACGCAGTATTTT CAITSGSTDTQYF
. TRBJ2-1 TRBD2 TRBV7-8 TGTGCCAGCAGCTCGGGACTAGCGGGGGGACAGGAGCAGTTCTTC CASSSGLAGGQEQFF
once TRBJ1-5 . TRBV5-1 TGCGCCAGCAGCTCAGGGTCTGTAAGTCAGCCCCAGCATTTT CASSSGSVSQPQHF
. TRBJ2-3 . TRBV11-2 TGTGCCAGCAGCCCGACAGAGAGCACAGATACGCAGTATTTT CASSPTESTDTQYF
. TRBJ2-5 TRBD1 TRBV6-5 TGTGCCAGCAGTAAGACAGGGGGCTGGGAGACCCAGTACTTC CASSKTGGWETQYF
. TRBJ1-2 TRBD1 TRBV4-1 TGCGCCAGCAGCCACTCCGACAGGGACTATGGCTACACCTTC CASSHSDRDYGYTF
once TRBJ1-5 . TRBV6-5 TGTGCCAGCAGTTACTCTGGGGGGACCCAGCCCCAGCATTTT CASSYSGGTQPQHF
. TRBJ2-3 TRBD1 TRBV5-1 TGCGCCACCCAAATGACAGGGACATCAGATACGCAGTATTTT CATQMTGTSDTQYF
. TRBJ1-6 . TRBV3-1/TRBV3-2 TGTGCCAGCAGCCAAGCGGTGGGCAATTCACCCCTCCACTTT CASSQAVGNSPLHF
. TRBJ2-2 . TRBV27 TGTGCCAGCAGTTTATTTTGGGACACTAACACCGGGGAGCTGTTTTTT CASSLFWDTNTGELFF
. TRBJ2-5 . TRBV7-2 TGTGCCAGCAGCTTAGCGGCCACCAGGGGAGAGACCCAGTACTTC CASSLAATRGETQYF
. TRBJ2-2 . TRBV7-8 TGTGCCAGCAGGGTCCCGGGGAACACCGGGGAGCTGTTTTTT CASRVPGNTGELFF
. TRBJ1-4 . TRBV5-6 TGTGCCAGCAGCCTCAGGGTTTTTGGGAATGAAAAACTGTTTTTT CASSLRVFGNEKLFF
once TRBJ2-3 TRBD2 TRBV3-1/TRBV3-2 TGTGCCAGCAGCCCTCTAGCGGGAGTTACAGATACGCAGTATTTT CASSPLAGVTDTQYF
. TRBJ1-5 . TRBV6-5 TGTGCCAGCCGGACTCCGGGGGATTGGCCCCAGCATTTT CASRTPGDWPQHF
once TRBJ2-3 . TRBV3-1/TRBV3-2 TGTGCCAGCAGCCGGGACTTCACAGATACGCAGTATTTT CASSRDFTDTQYF
. TRBJ2-1 . TRBV14 TGTGCCAGCAGCCAATTCGGCAGGGATGCCGACTCCTACAATGAGCAGTTCTTC CASSQFGRDADSYNEQFF
. TRBJ2-3 TRBD2 TRBV9 TGTGCCAGCAGCGTAGCTCCCCGGGGGGGCGAGACAGATACGCAGTATTTT CASSVAPRGGETDTQYF
. TRBJ1-1 . TRBV12-5 TGTGCTAGTGGTTTGTCCGACACTGAAGCTTTCTTT CASGLSDTEAFF
. TRBJ1-4 . TRBV19 TGTGCCAGTAACCAGGGGAGGGTAACAGAAAAACTGTTTTTT CASNQGRVTEKLFF
few TRBJ1-2 . TRBV14 TGTGCCAGCAGCCAAGGAGCACAGAAATATGGCTACACCTTC CASSQGAQKYGYTF
. TRBJ1-1 . TRBV24-1 TGTGCCACCAGTTCAGGGGTTTACACTGAAGCTTTCTTT CATSSGVYTEAFF
. TRBJ2-1 . TRBV9 TGTGCCAGCAGCGTAGCTCCGGCAGGTTTTGGTGAGCAGTTCTTC CASSVAPAGFGEQFF
. TRBJ1-4 TRBD1 TRBV5-8 TGTGCCAGCACCCTGCCGGGACAGGGTTATGAAAAACTGTTTTTT CASTLPGQGYEKLFF
. TRBJ1-4 . TRBV6-5 TGTGCCAGTACGGGCAGGGTTAATGAAAAACTGTTTTTT CASTGRVNEKLFF
. TRBJ1-5 . TRBV19 TGTGCCAGTAGTGAGGTCCTGTATAGCAATCAGCCCCAGCATTTT CASSEVLYSNQPQHF
. TRBJ2-1 TRBD1 TRBV11-3 TGTGCCAGCAGCTCCGGGACAGATTACAATGAGCAGTTCTTC CASSSGTDYNEQFF
. TRBJ1-2 . TRBV28 TGTGCCAGCAGTTTCGTGACAGTACGAGGCTACACCTTC CASSFVTVRGYTF
few TRBJ1-6 TRBD1 TRBV6-5 TGTGCCAGCAGTCAACAGGGGGGTAATTCACCCCTCCACTTT CASSQQGGNSPLHF
. TRBJ1-1 . TRBV10-2 TGCGCCAGCAGTGACCCATCTAGTGGTAACACTGAAGCTTTCTTT CASSDPSSGNTEAFF
. TRBJ2-3 TRBD2 TRBV30 TGTGCCTGGAGTGCGGGACTAGCGGGAGGGCCGGGGTTATCGCAGTATTTT CAWSAGLAGGPGLSQYF
. TRBJ2-1 TRBD2 TRBV24-1 TGTGCCACCAGTGACCCCTTAGCGGGAGCAAACAATGAGCAGTTCTTC CATSDPLAGANNEQFF
few TRBJ1-2 . TRBV14 TGTGCCAGCAGCCAAGAAGCCTATGGCTACACCTTC CASSQEAYGYTF
. TRBJ2-3 . TRBV2 TGTGCCAGCAGGCACGACTGGACAGCTAGCACAGATACGCAGTATTTT CASRHDWTASTDTQYF
. TRBJ1-4 . TRBV28 TGTGCCAGCCGAACCCCTTATAGGGGAGGTGAAAAACTGTTTTTT CASRTPYRGGEKLFF
. TRBJ1-6 . TRBV6-5 TGTGCCACCCTAGACAGGTTGAATTCACCCCTCCACTTT CATLDRLNSPLHF
. TRBJ2-3 . TRBV9 TGTGCCAGCAGCCCTCAAGGCCACATACGGGTGGCAGATACGCAGTATTTT CASSPQGHIRVADTQYF
. TRBJ2-5 TRBD2 TRBV28 TGTGCCAGCAGTTCGAATAGCGGGAGAGAGACCCAGTACTTC CASSSNSGRETQYF
. TRBJ1-2 . TRBV7-2 TGTGCCAGCAGCTTAGCAGGGGCCGGGGGCTACACCTTC CASSLAGAGGYTF
. TRBJ1-2 TRBD1 TRBV19 TGTGCCAGTAATAAAGACAGGGGGTATGGCTACACCTTC CASNKDRGYGYTF
. TRBJ2-3 . TRBV5-1 TGCGCCAGCAGCCCAAGGGGTAGCACAGATACGCAGTATTTT CASSPRGSTDTQYF
. TRBJ1-1 TRBD1 TRBV11-3 TGTGCCAGCAGCTTAGAAAGGACAGGGAACACTGAAGCTTTCTTT CASSLERTGNTEAFF
once TRBJ2-5 TRBD2 TRBV18 TGTGCCAGCTCACTGACTAGCGTAGAGACCCAGTACTTC CASSLTSVETQYF
. TRBJ2-3 TRBD2 TRBV19 TGTGCCAGTAGTCCGACTAGCGGGGGCAATACGCAGTATTTT CASSPTSGGNTQYF
. TRBJ2-3 . TRBV5-1 TGCGCCAGCAGCTTGGAGAACTCAGGGGCAGATACGCAGTATTTT CASSLENSGADTQYF
once TRBJ1-2 TRBD1 TRBV5-1 TGCGCCAGCAGCGTGCAGGGGGCCCTAGATGGCTACACCTTC CASSVQGALDGYTF
. TRBJ1-5 . TRBV6-5 TGTGCCAGCAGGATTAGCGAGGGAGGTATTCAGCCCCAGCATTTT CASRISEGGIQPQHF
. TRBJ2-5 TRBD1 TRBV3-1/TRBV3-2 TGTGCCAGCAGCCAGAGGACAGGGGGGGTACAAGAGACCCAGTACTTC CASSQRTGGVQETQYF
. TRBJ2-3 TRBD2 TRBV24-1 TGTGCCACCAGTGATGCTCGGACTAGCGGGTTCACAGATACGCAGTATTTT CATSDARTSGFTDTQYF
. TRBJ1-2 . TRBV3-1/TRBV3-2 TGTGCCAGCGGGGGGAACTATGGCTACACCTTC CASGGNYGYTF
. TRBJ2-6 . TRBV27 TGTGCCAGCAGTTTGACGGGTGCTGGATCTCTTGGGGCCAACGTCCTGACTTTC CASSLTGAGSLGANVLTF
. TRBJ2-6 . TRBV28 TGTGCCACCCGTTCATTTTCCTCTGGGGCCAATGTCCTGACTTTC CATRSFSSGANVLTF